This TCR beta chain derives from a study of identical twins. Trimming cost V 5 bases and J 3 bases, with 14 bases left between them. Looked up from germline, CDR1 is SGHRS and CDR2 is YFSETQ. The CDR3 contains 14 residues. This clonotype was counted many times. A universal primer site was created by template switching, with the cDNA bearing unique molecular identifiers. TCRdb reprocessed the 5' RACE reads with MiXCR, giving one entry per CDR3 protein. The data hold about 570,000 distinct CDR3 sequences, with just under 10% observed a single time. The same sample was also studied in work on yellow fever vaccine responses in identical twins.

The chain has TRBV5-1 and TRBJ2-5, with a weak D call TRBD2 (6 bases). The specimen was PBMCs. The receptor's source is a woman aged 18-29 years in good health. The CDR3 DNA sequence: TGCGCCAGCAGGATCGGGCTAGCGAAAGAGACCCAGTACTTC. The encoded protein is CASRIGLAKETQYF.